One T cell receptor beta chain is described in this entry. The repertoire was sequenced with immunoSEQ multiplex PCR; TCRdb's copy has only in-frame clones and lacks some. Among 230,000 or so clones, just under 95% were seen once, and the ten largest hold about 1.6%. V lost 5 bases, J lost 1 base, and 12 bases lay in between. CDR1 and CDR2 (germline): SGHVS, FQNEAQ. The CDR3 length is 16 residues. The entry originates in a study of control samples from healthy donors and cancer patients. The chain is built from TRBV7-8 and TRBJ2-6; no reliable D call. Sequenced sample: blood. The receptor was derived from a man aged 50 to 60 in good health. The CDR3 region is CASSLQLLSGANVLTF. The CDR3 DNA follows: TGTGCCAGCAGCCTACAGCTGCTTTCTGGGGCCAACGTCCTGACTTTC.